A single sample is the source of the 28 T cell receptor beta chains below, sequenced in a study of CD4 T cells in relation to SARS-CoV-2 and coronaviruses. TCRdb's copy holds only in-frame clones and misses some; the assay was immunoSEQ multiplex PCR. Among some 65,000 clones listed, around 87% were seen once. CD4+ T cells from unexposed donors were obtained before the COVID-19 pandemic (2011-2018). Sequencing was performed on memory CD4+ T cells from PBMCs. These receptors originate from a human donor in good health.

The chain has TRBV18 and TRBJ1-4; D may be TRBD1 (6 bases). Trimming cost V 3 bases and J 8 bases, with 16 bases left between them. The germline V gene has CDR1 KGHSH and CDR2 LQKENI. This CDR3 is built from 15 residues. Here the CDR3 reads CASSPTATGSEKLFF. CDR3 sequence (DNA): TGTGCCAGCTCACCTACGGCCACAGGGAGCGAAAAACTGTTTTTT.

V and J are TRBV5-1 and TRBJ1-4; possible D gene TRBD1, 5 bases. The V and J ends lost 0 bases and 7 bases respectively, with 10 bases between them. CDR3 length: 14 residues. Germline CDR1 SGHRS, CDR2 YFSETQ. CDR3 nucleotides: TGCGCCAGCAGCTTGGTTGCAGGGAGTGAAAAACTGTTTTTT. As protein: CASSLVAGSEKLFF.

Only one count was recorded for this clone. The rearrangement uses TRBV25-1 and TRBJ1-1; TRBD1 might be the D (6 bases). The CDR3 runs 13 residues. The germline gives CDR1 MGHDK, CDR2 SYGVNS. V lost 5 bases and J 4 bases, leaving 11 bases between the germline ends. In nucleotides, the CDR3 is TGTGCCAGCAGTCGACAGGTTTCCACTGAAGCTTTCTTT. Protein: CASSRQVSTEAFF. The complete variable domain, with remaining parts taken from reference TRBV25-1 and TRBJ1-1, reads EADIYQTPRYLVIGTGKKITLECSQTMGHDKMYWYQQDPGMELHLIHYSYGVNSTEKGDLSSESTVSRIRTEHFPLTLESARPSHTSQYLCASSRQVSTEAFFGQGTRLTVV.

The CDR3 here is CASSVDEYTQYF. CDR3 DNA: TGTGCCAGCAGCGTAGATGAGTATACGCAGTATTTT. This chain links TRBV9 with TRBJ2-3; D call uncertain. With 0 bases removed from V and 7 bases from J, the gap between germline ends came to 6 bases. The CDR3 has 12 amino acids. Germline V gene lookup returns CDR1 SGDLS and CDR2 YYNGEE.

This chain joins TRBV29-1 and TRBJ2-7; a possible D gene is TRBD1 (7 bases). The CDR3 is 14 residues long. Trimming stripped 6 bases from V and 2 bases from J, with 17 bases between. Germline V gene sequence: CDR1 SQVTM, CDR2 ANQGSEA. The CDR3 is CSVSQGGIAYEQYF. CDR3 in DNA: TGCAGCGTGTCTCAGGGGGGTATAGCCTACGAGCAGTACTTC.

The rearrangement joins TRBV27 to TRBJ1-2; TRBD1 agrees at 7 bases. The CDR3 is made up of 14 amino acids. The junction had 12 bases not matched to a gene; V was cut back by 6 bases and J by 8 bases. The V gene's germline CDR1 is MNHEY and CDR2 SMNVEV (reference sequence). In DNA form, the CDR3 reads TGTGCCAGCAGGCCCCACGCAGGGGGAGCAGGCTACACCTTC. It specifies CASRPHAGGAGYTF.

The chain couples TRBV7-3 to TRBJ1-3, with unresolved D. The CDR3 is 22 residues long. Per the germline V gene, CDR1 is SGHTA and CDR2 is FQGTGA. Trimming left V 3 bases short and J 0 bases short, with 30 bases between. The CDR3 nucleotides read TGTGCCAGCAGCTTGGATACCCAACTTCTCTACTGGGGTTCCTTCTCTGGAAACACCATATATTTT. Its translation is CASSLDTQLLYWGSFSGNTIYF.

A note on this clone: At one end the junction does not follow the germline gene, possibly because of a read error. The CDR3 region has the DNA TGTGCCAGTAAAAGCCCCTACGGGGACAGCTACTTC. Protein product: CASKSPYGDSYF. The rearrangement links TRBV19 to TRBJ1-2; 7 bases fit TRBD1. Germline-derived CDR1 and CDR2 are LNHDA and SQIVND (reference sequence). This CDR3 spans 12 amino acids.

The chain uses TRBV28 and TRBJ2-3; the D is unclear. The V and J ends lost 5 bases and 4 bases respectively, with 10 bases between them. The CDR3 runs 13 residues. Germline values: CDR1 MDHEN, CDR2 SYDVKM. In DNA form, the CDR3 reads TGTGCCAGCAGTCGCCTGTCCGCAGATACGCAGTATTTT. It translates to CASSRLSADTQYF. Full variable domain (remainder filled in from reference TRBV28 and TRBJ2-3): DVKVTQSSRYLVKRTGEKVFLECVQDMDHENMFWYRQDPGLGLRLIYFSYDVKMKEKGDIPEGYSVSREKKERFSLILESASTNQTSMYLCASSRLSADTQYFGPGTRLTVL.

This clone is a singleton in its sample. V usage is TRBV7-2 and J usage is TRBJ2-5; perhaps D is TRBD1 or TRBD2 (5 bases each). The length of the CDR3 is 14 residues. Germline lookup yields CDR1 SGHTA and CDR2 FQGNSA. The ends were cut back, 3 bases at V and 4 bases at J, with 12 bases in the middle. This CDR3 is CASSLRRGTETQYF. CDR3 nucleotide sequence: TGTGCCAGCAGCTTGAGACGGGGCACAGAGACCCAGTACTTC.

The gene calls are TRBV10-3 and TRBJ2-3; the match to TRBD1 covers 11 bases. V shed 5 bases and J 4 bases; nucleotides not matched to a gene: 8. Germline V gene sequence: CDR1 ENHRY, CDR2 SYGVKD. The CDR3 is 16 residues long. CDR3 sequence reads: CAISQKDRGLSDTQYF. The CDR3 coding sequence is TGTGCCATCAGTCAAAAGGACAGGGGGCTCTCAGATACGCAGTATTTT.

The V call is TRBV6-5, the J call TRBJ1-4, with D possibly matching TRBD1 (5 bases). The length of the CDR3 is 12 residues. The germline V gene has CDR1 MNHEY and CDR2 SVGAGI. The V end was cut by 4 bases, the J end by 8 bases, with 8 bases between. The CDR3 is CASSSRGEKLFF. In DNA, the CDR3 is TGTGCCAGCAGTTCGCGGGGGGAAAAACTGTTTTTT.

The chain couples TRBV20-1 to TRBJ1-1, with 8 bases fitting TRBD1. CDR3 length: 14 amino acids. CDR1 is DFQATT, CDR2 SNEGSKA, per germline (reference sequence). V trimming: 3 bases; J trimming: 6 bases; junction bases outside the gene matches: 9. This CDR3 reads CSASWAGGYSEAFF. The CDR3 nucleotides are TGCAGTGCTAGTTGGGCAGGGGGCTATTCTGAAGCTTTCTTT.

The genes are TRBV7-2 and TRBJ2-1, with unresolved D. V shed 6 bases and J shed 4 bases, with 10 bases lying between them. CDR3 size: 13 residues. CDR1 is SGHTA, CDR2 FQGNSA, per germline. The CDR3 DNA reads TGTGCCAGCAGTGTCTCACCGTACAATGAGCAGTTCTTC. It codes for CASSVSPYNEQFF.

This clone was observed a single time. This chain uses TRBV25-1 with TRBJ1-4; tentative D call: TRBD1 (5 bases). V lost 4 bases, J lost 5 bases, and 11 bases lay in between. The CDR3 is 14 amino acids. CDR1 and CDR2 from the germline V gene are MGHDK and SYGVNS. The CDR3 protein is CASSAGTANEKLFF. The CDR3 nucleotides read TGTGCCAGCAGTGCCGGGACCGCGAATGAAAAACTGTTTTTT. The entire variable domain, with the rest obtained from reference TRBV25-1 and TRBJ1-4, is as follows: EADIYQTPRYLVIGTGKKITLECSQTMGHDKMYWYQQDPGMELHLIHYSYGVNSTEKGDLSSESTVSRIRTEHFPLTLESARPSHTSQYLCASSAGTANEKLFFGSGTQLSVL.

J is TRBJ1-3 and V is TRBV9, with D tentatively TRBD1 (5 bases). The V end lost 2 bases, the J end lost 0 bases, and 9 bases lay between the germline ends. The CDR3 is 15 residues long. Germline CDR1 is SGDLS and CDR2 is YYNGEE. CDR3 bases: TGTGCCAGCAGCGTCCAGGGTGCCTCTGGAAACACCATATATTTT. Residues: CASSVQGASGNTIYF.

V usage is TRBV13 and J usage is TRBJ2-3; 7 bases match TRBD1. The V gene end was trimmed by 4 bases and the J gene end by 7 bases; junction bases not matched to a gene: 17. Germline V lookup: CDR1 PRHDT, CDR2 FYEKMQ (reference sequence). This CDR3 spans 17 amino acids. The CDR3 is CASSWITGTAPPNTQYF. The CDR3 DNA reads TGTGCCAGCAGCTGGATTACCGGGACAGCTCCTCCGAATACGCAGTATTTT.

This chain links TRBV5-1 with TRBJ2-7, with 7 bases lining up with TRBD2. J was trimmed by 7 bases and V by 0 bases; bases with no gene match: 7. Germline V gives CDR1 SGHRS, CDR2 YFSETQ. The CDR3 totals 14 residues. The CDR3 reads CASSLEAGPREQYF. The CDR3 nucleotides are TGCGCCAGCAGCTTGGAAGCGGGGCCTCGGGAGCAGTACTTC.

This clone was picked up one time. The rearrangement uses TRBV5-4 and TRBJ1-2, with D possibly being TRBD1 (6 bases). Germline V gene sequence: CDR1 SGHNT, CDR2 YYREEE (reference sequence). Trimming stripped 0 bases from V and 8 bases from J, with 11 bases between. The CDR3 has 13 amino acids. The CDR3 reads CASSLEDRRGYTF. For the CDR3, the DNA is TGTGCCAGCAGCTTGGAGGACAGAAGAGGCTACACCTTC. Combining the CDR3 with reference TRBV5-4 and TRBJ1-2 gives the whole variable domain ETGVTQSPTHLIKTRGQQVTLRCSSQSGHNTVSWYQQALGQGPQFIFQYYREEENGRGNFPPRFSGLQFPNYSSELNVNALELDDSALYLCASSLEDRRGYTFGSGTRLTVV.

CDR3 sequence: CASSFSGLAGVTTGELFF. CDR3 in DNA: TGTGCCAGCAGCTTCTCGGGACTAGCGGGAGTTACCACCGGGGAGCTGTTTTTT. The V and J genes are TRBV11-2 and TRBJ2-2, with 14 bases that match TRBD2. V lost 3 bases, J lost 4 bases, and 7 bases stayed unmatched. The CDR3 sequence is 18 residues long. Germline CDR1 is SGHAT and CDR2 is FQNNGV.

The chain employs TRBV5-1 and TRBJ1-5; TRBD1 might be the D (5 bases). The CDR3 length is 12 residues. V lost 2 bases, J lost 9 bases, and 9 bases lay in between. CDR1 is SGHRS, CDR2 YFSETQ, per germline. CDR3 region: CASSFSGGPQHF. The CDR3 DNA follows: TGCGCCAGCAGCTTTAGTGGGGGGCCCCAGCATTTT.

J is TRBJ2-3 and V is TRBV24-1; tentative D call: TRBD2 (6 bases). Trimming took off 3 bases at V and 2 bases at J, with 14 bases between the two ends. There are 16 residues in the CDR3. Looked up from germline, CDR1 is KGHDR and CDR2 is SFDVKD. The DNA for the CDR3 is TGTGCCACCAGTGATGGTAAGCGGGTTACCACAGATACGCAGTATTTT. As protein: CATSDGKRVTTDTQYF.

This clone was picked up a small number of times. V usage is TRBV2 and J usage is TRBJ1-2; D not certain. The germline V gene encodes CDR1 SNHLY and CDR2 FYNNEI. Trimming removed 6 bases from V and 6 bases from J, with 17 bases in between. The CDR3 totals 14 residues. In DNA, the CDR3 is TGTGCCAGCAGCCCTGTAACCTCACGAGATGGCTACACCTTC. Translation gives CASSPVTSRDGYTF.

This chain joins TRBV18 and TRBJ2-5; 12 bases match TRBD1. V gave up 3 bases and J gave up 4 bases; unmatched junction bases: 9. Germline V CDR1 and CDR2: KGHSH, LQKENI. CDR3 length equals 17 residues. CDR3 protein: CASSPLPGQGAGETQYF. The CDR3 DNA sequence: TGTGCCAGCTCACCCCTTCCGGGACAGGGGGCGGGAGAGACCCAGTACTTC. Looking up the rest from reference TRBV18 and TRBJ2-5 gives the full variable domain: NAGVMQNPRHLVRRRGQEARLRCSPMKGHSHVYWYRQLPEEGLKFMVYLQKENIIDESGMPKERFSAEFPKEGPSILRIQQVVRGDSAAYFCASSPLPGQGAGETQYFGPGTRLLVL.

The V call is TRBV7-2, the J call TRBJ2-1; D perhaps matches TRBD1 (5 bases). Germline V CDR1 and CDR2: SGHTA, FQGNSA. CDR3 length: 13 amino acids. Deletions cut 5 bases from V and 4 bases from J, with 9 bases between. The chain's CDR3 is CASSGQGYNEQFF. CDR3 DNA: TGTGCCAGCAGCGGGCAGGGTTACAATGAGCAGTTCTTC. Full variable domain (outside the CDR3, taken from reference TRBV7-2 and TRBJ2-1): GAGVSQSPSNKVTEKGKDVELRCDPISGHTALYWYRQSLGQGLEFLIYFQGNSAPDKSGLPSDRFSAERTGGSVSTLTIQRTQQEDSAVYLCASSGQGYNEQFFGPGTRLTVL.

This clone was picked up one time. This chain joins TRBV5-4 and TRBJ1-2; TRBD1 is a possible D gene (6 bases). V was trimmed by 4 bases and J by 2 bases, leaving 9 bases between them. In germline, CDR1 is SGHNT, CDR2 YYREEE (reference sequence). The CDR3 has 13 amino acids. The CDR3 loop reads CASSHDRNYGYTF. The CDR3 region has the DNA TGTGCCAGCAGCCATGACAGGAACTATGGCTACACCTTC.

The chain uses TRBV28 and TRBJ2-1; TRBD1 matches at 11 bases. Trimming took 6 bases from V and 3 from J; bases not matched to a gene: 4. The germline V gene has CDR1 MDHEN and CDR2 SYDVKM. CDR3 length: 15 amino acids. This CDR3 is CASRRGQGDYNEQFF. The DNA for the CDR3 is TGTGCCAGCAGGAGGGGACAGGGGGACTACAATGAGCAGTTCTTC.

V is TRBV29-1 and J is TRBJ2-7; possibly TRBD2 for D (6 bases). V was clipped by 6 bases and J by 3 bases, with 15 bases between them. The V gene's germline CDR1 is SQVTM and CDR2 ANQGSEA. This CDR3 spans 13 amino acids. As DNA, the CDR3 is TGCAGCGTGGGTAGCGGAGAGCACTACGAGCAGTACTTC. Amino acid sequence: CSVGSGEHYEQYF.